Given below is one TCR beta chain in context. This CDR3 is also generated by other DNA sequences in the sample. Germline V lookup: CDR1 MNHEY, CDR2 SVGAGI. The CDR3 length is 15 residues. With 2 bases clipped from V and 2 bases from J, the junction kept 3 bases outside the gene matches. This sample was taken from a study of blood T cell repertoires in COVID-19. Turning to the study itself: There were acute and convalescent COVID-19 samples, and they came from the United States, Italy and Spain. Sources were T cells, B-cell-depleted T cells, or PBMCs; the material itself was cDNA or gDNA.

Per the original data handling: From reference gene primer amplification, estimates of nucleated cell counts were derived. The protocol was immunoSEQ multiplex PCR, while the TCRdb copy is restricted to in-frame clones and leaves out a portion. The V and J calls and clone size were taken over from that table, and D and trimming were inferred from the DNA. Here the sample spans over 25,000 clones, over 75% being singletons. Sequencing was carried out using peripheral blood. This sequence joins TRBV6-5 and TRBJ2-1, with 7 nucleotides matching TRBD2. The clonotype originates from a man in his fifties or sixties with acute or convalescent COVID-19. The CDR3 here is CASSYGLAAYNEQFF. As DNA, the CDR3 is TGTGCCAGCAGTTACGGGCTAGCGGCCTACAATGAGCAGTTCTTC.